These 16 T cell receptor beta chains share one sample of origin, sequenced in a study of T cells in Graves' hyperthyroidism and ophthalmopathy. There were TCR beta CDR3 regions amplified from RNA transcripts. Primed by the HTBI set, a first-round RT-PCR was run on the TCR CDR3. One entry per CDR3 protein, called by TCRdb with MiXCR from the multiplex PCR reads. There are approximately 640,000 distinct CDR3 sequences in the sample; around 16% occur only once, and approximately 3.8% lies in the top ten. The sequenced material came from blood. These receptors all stem from a woman aged 30 to 39 with Graves' hyperthyroidism.

This clonotype was counted ten times or more. The chain is built from TRBV12-3 or TRBV12-4 and TRBJ2-1; TRBD2 matches 8 bases. This CDR3 spans 14 amino acids. V was pared by 5 bases and J by 2 bases, with 2 bases of the junction left unmatched. The CDR3 loop reads CASSPGGAYNEQFF. The DNA of the CDR3 is TGTGCCAGCAGTCCCGGGGGGGCCTACAATGAGCAGTTCTTC.

The sample holds one count of this clonotype. The germline gene is not matched at one end of the junction; a read error may be the cause. This sequence joins TRBV7-9 and TRBJ1-1, with D perhaps TRBD1 (6 bases). Looked up from germline, CDR1 is SEHNR and CDR2 is FQNEAQ (reference sequence). This CDR3 is built from 13 residues. The CDR3 loop reads CASSLADRSQAFF. The CDR3 coding sequence is TGTGCCAGCAGTTTAGCCGACAGGAGCCAAGCTTTCTTT.

This clonotype was observed at least ten times. V and J are TRBV27 and TRBJ2-7; D not certain. Germline-derived CDR1 and CDR2 are MNHEY and SMNVEV (reference sequence). This CDR3 is 13 amino acids long. V gave up 8 bases and J gave up 1 base, with 12 bases separating them. The DNA for the CDR3 is TGTGCCAGCTCACCAGGCGCGTCCTACGAGCAGTACTTC. It yields the protein CASSPGASYEQYF.

This sequence joins TRBV5-6 and TRBJ2-3; TRBD2 might be the D (7 bases). Trimming stripped 2 bases from V and 4 bases from J, with 17 bases between. This CDR3 is built from 16 residues. From germline, CDR1 is SGHDT and CDR2 YYEEEE. The CDR3 region is CASSFDRTSVSDTQYF. Here the CDR3 DNA reads TGTGCCAGCAGCTTCGACAGGACTAGTGTTTCAGATACGCAGTATTTT.

In its sample, this clonotype was seen many times. The J gene is TRBJ2-7, the V gene TRBV11-2; TRBD1 might be the D (7 bases). CDR1 SGHAT and CDR2 FQNNGV come from the germline V gene. The V end was cut by 4 bases, the J end by 6 bases, with 16 bases between. This CDR3 has 14 residues. CDR3 amino acids: CASSSRSQGGEQYF. The CDR3 region has the DNA TGTGCCAGCAGCTCGCGGTCCCAGGGGGGCGAGCAGTACTTC.

This clonotype came up a few times. This chain links TRBV7-9 with TRBJ1-1, with D unclear. Trimming took 5 bases from V and 5 from J, leaving 9 bases between them. The CDR3 runs to 12 residues. CDR1 and CDR2 (germline): SEHNR, FQNEAQ (reference sequence). In DNA form, the CDR3 reads TGTGCCAGCAGCCTTCATGGGACTGAAGCTTTCTTT. Residues: CASSLHGTEAFF.

This clonotype was found many times. The chain is built from TRBV29-1 and TRBJ1-1, with D tentatively TRBD1 (5 bases). Germline CDR1 reads SQVTM; CDR2 reads ANQGSEA. Trimming removed 5 bases at V and 2 bases at J, with 18 bases between. CDR3 size: 15 residues. The CDR3 sequence: CSVSSRGSSNTEAFF. The CDR3 DNA reads as TGCAGCGTTAGTTCGAGGGGATCATCTAACACTGAAGCTTTCTTT.

This clonotype was recorded once. One base away lies a much larger clone, so this may be a sequencing read error. The V gene is TRBV29-1, the J gene TRBJ2-7; the match to TRBD2 covers 7 bases. Germline values: CDR1 SQVTM, CDR2 ANQGSEA. Unmatched junction bases numbered 9, after V lost 3 bases and J lost 7 bases. The CDR3 covers 13 residues. Here the CDR3 reads CSVEGTTGDEQYF. The CDR3, as DNA: TGCAGCGTTGAGGGGACTACTGGCGATGAGCAGTACTTC.

This clonotype was seen at least ten times. The V and J genes are TRBV7-6 and TRBJ2-5; D perhaps matches TRBD1 (5 bases). The CDR3 has 14 amino acids. Trimming stripped 5 bases from V and 2 bases from J, with 12 bases between. CDR1 and CDR2 from the germline V gene are SGHVS and FNYEAQ. CDR3: CASSPWGEQETQYF. The DNA for the CDR3 is TGTGCCAGCAGCCCATGGGGCGAACAAGAGACCCAGTACTTC.

About this clonotype: An end of the junction does not agree with germline; a read error may underlie this. This rearrangement joins TRBV5-1 to TRBJ2-7; no clear D gene. Germline assignment: CDR1 SGHRS and CDR2 YFSETQ. The CDR3 spans 13 residues. In DNA, the CDR3 is TGCGCCGGCAGCTTGGATCTGCAGTACGAGCAGTACTTC. This sequence encodes CAGSLDLQYEQYF.

This clonotype occurred many times. The chain carries TRBV28 and TRBJ2-7; 8 positions agree with TRBD1. Losses at the gene ends were 5 bases for V and 4 bases for J; bases not matched to a gene: 10. CDR1 MDHEN and CDR2 SYDVKM come from the germline V gene. The CDR3 is 15 amino acids. CDR3 DNA: TGTGCCAGCAGTCCCTATGCAGGGGGCCAGTACGAGCAGTACTTC. This encodes CASSPYAGGQYEQYF.

The chain couples TRBV12-3 or TRBV12-4 to TRBJ1-2; TRBD1 aligns across 9 bases. CDR3 length: 14 residues. Trimming removed 8 bases from V and 6 bases from J; junction bases left unmatched: 10. The CDR3 sequence is CASHEPDRGHGYTF. CDR3 DNA sequence: TGTGCCAGCCACGAACCGGACAGGGGACATGGCTACACCTTC.

This clonotype showed up many times. The chain is built from TRBV6-5 and TRBJ2-7; tentatively, D is TRBD2 (7 bases). Germline V CDR1 and CDR2: MNHEY, SVGAGI. This CDR3 spans 14 amino acids. Deletions cut 2 bases from V and 7 bases from J, with 15 bases between. The CDR3: CASSYGAGAREQYF. The CDR3 bases are TGTGCCAGCAGTTACGGGGCGGGGGCGCGTGAGCAGTACTTC.

Only a few counts were recorded for this clonotype. The rearrangement joins TRBV18 to TRBJ1-4; 7 bases fit TRBD1. With 3 bases clipped from V and 7 bases from J, the junction kept 5 bases outside the gene matches. CDR1 and CDR2 from the germline V gene are KGHSH and LQKENI. The length of the CDR3 is 14 residues. CDR3 nucleotides: TGTGCCAGCTCACCGGGGGACAGCTTTGAAAAACTGTTTTTT. It translates to CASSPGDSFEKLFF.

This clonotype was seen ten or more times. The V gene is TRBV27, the J gene TRBJ2-1, with TRBD2 as a possible D gene (5 bases). Germline CDR1 reads MNHEY; CDR2 reads SMNVEV (reference sequence). Trimming removed 0 bases from V and 8 bases from J, with 8 bases in between. The CDR3 runs to 13 residues. In nucleotides, the CDR3 is TGTGCCAGCAGTTTATCGCTAGCACATGAGCAGTTCTTC. Its protein product is CASSLSLAHEQFF.

This clonotype showed up many times. The germline gene is not matched at one end of the junction; a read error may be the cause. The rearrangement links TRBV5-1 to TRBJ2-2; D unclear. Germline V CDR1 and CDR2: SGHRS, YFSETQ. The CDR3 covers 13 residues. CDR3 amino acids: CASSLLSTGELFF. CDR3 coding DNA: TGTGCCAGCAGTTTATTAAGCACCGGGGAGCTGTTTTTT.